This note documents a single T cell receptor (beta chain) sequence. This clonotype occurred a few times. Its antigen is not yet known. Base qualities were left out, and no much larger clone turns up one base away. The source of the sample is a study of T cells in Graves' hyperthyroidism and ophthalmopathy (dated by TCRdb to between 2018 and 2021). With respect to the entire study: Peripheral blood samples were taken at the time of initial diagnosis, prior to any treatment. TCR V-J signatures able to tell the groups apart were searched for in a discovery cohort of around 95 patients, of whom around 42 had Graves' ophthalmopathy and around 56 had stable Graves' hyperthyroidism. Whether ophthalmopathy could be predicted prospectively was tested in an independent validation cohort made up of some 20 hyperthyroidism patients plus 17 patients who later progressed to ophthalmopathy. The 100 discovery patients were divided at random into training and test sets in a 7:3 ratio. In over five Graves' hyperthyroidism patients, the study also compared T-cell repertoires from thyroid tissue with T-cell repertoires from blood. Once sampling was done, hyperthyroidism patients were given methimazole at a starting dose of 30 mg daily, whereas ophthalmopathy patients were given high-dose intravenous methylprednisolone. TCR Vbeta CDR3 sequencing of 130 to 150 peripheral blood samples (over 40 ophthalmopathy, 75 hyperthyroidism and around 17 progressor patients) is reported in the paper. Study-wide conclusions, independent of this receptor: Sample size was not statistically predetermined, and investigators were not blinded to group allocation. A 13 V-J signature model separated ophthalmopathy from stable hyperthyroidism, with roughly 88% sensitivity and around 84% specificity in cross-validation and 80%/75% in testing. Blood samples also contained most of the expanded thyroid clonotypes (frequency above 0.001), which suggests that blood repertoires may reflect thyroid immune responses. In validation, the model predicted progression to ophthalmopathy a median of about 6.5 months before onset, with roughly 70% sensitivity and 72.22% specificity.

Stable Graves' hyperthyroidism was defined as no progression to ophthalmopathy during 18 months of follow-up. Hyperthyroidism patients were aged 18 to 65 years and newly diagnosed, with disease duration of less than 2 months. Patients with uncontrolled infections, other autoimmune diseases, pregnancy or lactation were excluded. Diagnoses were based on clinical symptoms, serum thyroxine and TRAb, thyroid ultrasound and orbital computed tomography. PBMCs were isolated from 8 to 10 ml of fresh peripheral blood by Ficoll-Paque density gradient centrifugation. Total RNA was extracted using Trizol reagent, and RNA quality was assessed on an Agilent 2100 Bioanalyzer. The CDR3 covers 19 residues, taking in both the cysteine and the phenylalanine. CDR3 DNA only is kept here, 57 bases in frame from base 1. V loses 0 bases at its end and J loses 0 bases; junction bases beyond the gene matches: 10. In the germline V gene (reference sequence), CDR1 corresponds to DFQATT and CDR2 to SNEGSKA.

Amplification of TCR beta CDR3 regions was carried out from RNA transcripts. A first-round RT-PCR of the TCR CDR3 used the HTBI primer set with the Qiagen OneStep RT-PCR kit. A second multiplex PCR round built the libraries, followed by size selection and purification. Paired-end sequencing of the libraries was performed with 100 bp reads on an Illumina HiSeq2000. As for how the authors treated the data: SOAPnuke was used to process the raw data, throwing out any read that contained adapters or uncalled bases, had a mean Phred below 15, or lacked an exact constant-primer or identifier match. High-quality paired reads were merged with COPE v1.2.5, and unique nucleotide sequences were defined as clonotypes. Clonotypes were aligned to IMGT TRBV, TRBD and TRBJ reference segments using MiTCR v1.1. Analysis was restricted to V-J combinations with a frequency above 0.0001, which covered 99.2% of repertoires. The TCS score was defined as the ratio of F50 (clonal expansion) to E x V (chaos), calculated using BLOSUM62-based TCRdist between CDR3 peptides within each V-J. Welch's t-statistics and random forest reduced around 520 V-J features to 10 to 15, which were used in a naive Bayes classifier (R e1071). TCRdb applied fastp at Q25 and MiXCR to the public reads, then kept only in-frame beta chains. Identical CDR3 proteins give one entry, which carries the most common genes and DNA. The authors' filters were not applied to this entry. The sample data list about 480,000 distinct CDR3 sequences, and 14% of these were observed just once. The ten biggest clones cover around a sixth of the sample.

Material for sequencing was blood. The rearranged segments are TRBV20-1 and TRBJ2-6; the central 8 bases match TRBD2. This sequence was found in a woman aged 18 to 35 with Graves' hyperthyroidism. The base sequence is TGCAGTGCTAGAGACGCCCAGGCGGGAGGATTCTCTGGGGCCAACGTCCTGACTTTC. Its protein reads: CSARDAQAGGFSGANVLTF.